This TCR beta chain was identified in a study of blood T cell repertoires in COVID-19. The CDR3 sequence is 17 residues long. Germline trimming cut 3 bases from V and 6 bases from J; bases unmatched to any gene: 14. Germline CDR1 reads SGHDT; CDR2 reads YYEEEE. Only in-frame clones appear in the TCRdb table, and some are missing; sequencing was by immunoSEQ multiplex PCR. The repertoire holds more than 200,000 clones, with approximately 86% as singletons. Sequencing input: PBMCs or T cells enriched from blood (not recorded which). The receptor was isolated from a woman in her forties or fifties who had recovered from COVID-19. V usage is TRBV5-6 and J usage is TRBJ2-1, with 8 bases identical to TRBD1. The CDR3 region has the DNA TGTGCCAGCAGCTACAGACAGGGGTGGGGGGAGATCAATGAGCAGTTCTTC. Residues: CASSYRQGWGEINEQFF.